This T cell receptor (beta chain) was sequenced during a study of T cells after yellow fever vaccination. The study's findings and limits: From the bulk population, abundant clonotypes could contaminate and appear within FACS-sorted repertoires. Clones from primary vaccination mostly reappeared after the booster (roughly 97% CD4, approximately 86% CD8).

J lost 4 bases, V lost 6 bases, and 11 bases had no gene match. The CDR3 loop spans 14 amino acids. The germline CDR1 and CDR2 sequences are DFQATT and SNEGSKA (reference sequence). This clonotype appeared a few times. Its target is not known. TCRdb independently ran MiXCR on the 5' RACE reads; one entry per CDR3 protein. The sample yields roughly 330,000 distinct CDR3 sequences, 6.8% seen once. The receptor's source is a man between 18 and 29 years old who received the YFV17D yellow fever vaccine. The starting material was PBMCs, obtained more than 35 days after the first yellow fever vaccination. V usage is TRBV20-1 and J usage is TRBJ1-2; 7 bases fit TRBD1. This chain's CDR3 is CSAVGAGGSYGYTF. CDR3 DNA: TGCAGTGCCGTGGGGGCAGGGGGATCCTATGGCTACACCTTC.